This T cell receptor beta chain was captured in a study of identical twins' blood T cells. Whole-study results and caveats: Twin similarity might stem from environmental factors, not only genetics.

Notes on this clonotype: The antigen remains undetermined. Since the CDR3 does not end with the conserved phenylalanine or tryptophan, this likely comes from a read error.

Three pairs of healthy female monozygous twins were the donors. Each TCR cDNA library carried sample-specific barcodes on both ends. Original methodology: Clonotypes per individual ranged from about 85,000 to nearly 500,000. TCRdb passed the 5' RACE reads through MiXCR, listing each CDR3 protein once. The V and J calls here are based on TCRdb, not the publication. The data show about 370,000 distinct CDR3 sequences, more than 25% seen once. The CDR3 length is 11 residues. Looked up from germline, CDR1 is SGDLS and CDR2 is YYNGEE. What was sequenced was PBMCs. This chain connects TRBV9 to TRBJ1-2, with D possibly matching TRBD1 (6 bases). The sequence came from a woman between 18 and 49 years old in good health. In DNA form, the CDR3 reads TGTGTCAGCAGTGCTCAGGGGCTCTACACCCTC. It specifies CVSSAQGLYTL.